Described below is a single TCR beta chain sequence and its context. The antigen is undetermined. These data are taken from a study of identical twins. From the 5' RACE reads, TCRdb called clonotypes with MiXCR, one entry per CDR3 protein. There are a few hundred thousand distinct CDR3 sequences in the sample; roughly 15% occur only once, and around 0.4% lies in the top ten. The CDR3 is 16 residues long. V lost 2 bases and J 0 bases, leaving 12 bases between the germline ends. In germline, CDR1 is LGHDT, CDR2 YNNKEL (reference sequence). The study's findings and limits: Fewer insertions characterized abundant cord blood beta clonotypes, whereas memory repertoires showed none. Twin pairs' shared out-of-frame alpha sequences were enriched in low generation probability.

These data were also filed under a second study, of yellow fever vaccine responses in identical twins.

The receptor's source is a woman in her late teens or twenties in good health. The sample comprised CD4+ T cells sorted from blood. This chain links TRBV3-1 with TRBJ2-3, with D tentatively TRBD1 (5 bases). Here the CDR3 reads CASSQNLDISTDTQYF. The CDR3 DNA follows: TGTGCCAGCAGCCAAAACCTGGACATAAGCACAGATACGCAGTATTTT.